This TCR beta chain was identified in a study of blood T cell repertoires in COVID-19. The V end lost 6 bases, the J end lost 3 bases, and 6 bases lay between the germline ends. The CDR3 length is 11 residues. Germline values: CDR1 SNHLY, CDR2 FYNNEI. Original processing notes: Reference gene primer amplification gave nucleated cell count estimates. Produced via immunoSEQ multiplex PCR; TCRdb's table is partial and in-frame only. D and trimming were read from the DNA, whereas the V and J calls and clone size are those reported in that table. In the table there are over 150,000 clones, more than 85% of which are singletons.

The chain links TRBV2 to TRBJ2-7; TRBD1 is a possible D gene (6 bases). The source material was PBMCs or T cells enriched from blood (not recorded which). This TCR was recovered from a woman aged 50 to 65 who had recovered from COVID-19. This CDR3 reads CASRGHYEQYF. Written as DNA, the CDR3 is TGTGCCAGCAGGGGACACTACGAGCAGTACTTC.